The 9 T cell receptor beta chains below come from one sample, sequenced in a study of T-cell reconstitution after alpha-beta-depleted transplantation in children (dated by TCRdb to about 2016). Library preparation used PCR. The listed sequencing device is Illumina HiSeq 2500. TCR libraries were prepared with molecular barcoding, using unique molecular identifiers to normalize TCRbeta repertoire quantification. TCRdb handled the public reads itself, with Q25 trimming in fastp and clone calling in MiXCR, and kept productive beta chains. When rows share a CDR3 protein, they turn into one entry using the most common DNA and genes. The sample table records approximately 400,000 distinct CDR3 sequences; approximately 10% of these occur just once. Roughly 6% of the sample belongs to the ten largest clones. Sequences were derived from PBMCs from the stem cell graft donor, sampled from the stem cell graft. The receptor source for this set is a human donor who donated a stem cell graft to a child with acute myeloid leukemia.

Many counts were recorded for this clonotype. This CDR3 reads CASSPRRYQETQYF. The DNA of the CDR3 is TGTGCCAGCAGCCCCAGAAGGTACCAAGAGACCCAGTACTTC. The genes are TRBV7-2 and TRBJ2-5; no reliable D call. V was pared by 5 bases and J by 0 bases, with 10 bases between. Germline CDR1 and CDR2: SGHTA and FQGNSA. The CDR3 extends over 14 amino acids.

This chain connects TRBV29-1 to TRBJ2-3; D ambiguous. CDR1 and CDR2 (germline): SQVTM, ANQGSEA. The CDR3 is 13 residues long. The ends were cut back, 4 bases at V and 6 bases at J, with 14 bases in the middle. CDR3 DNA sequence: TGCAGCGTTGGAAAACTGCTGACTGATACGCAGTATTTT. Protein sequence: CSVGKLLTDTQYF.

This clonotype was seen more than once but under ten times. The rearrangement uses TRBV7-2 and TRBJ2-3; no reliable D call. The CDR3 has 15 amino acids. V lost 5 bases to trimming and J lost 2 bases, with 14 bases between them. Germline CDR1 and CDR2: SGHTA and FQGNSA. CDR3 amino acids: CASSPIAVTTDTQYF. The CDR3 DNA reads TGTGCCAGCAGCCCGATAGCAGTAACCACAGATACGCAGTATTTT. Together with reference TRBV7-2 and TRBJ2-3, the CDR3 gives the full variable domain: GAGVSQSPSNKVTEKGKDVELRCDPISGHTALYWYRQSLGQGLEFLIYFQGNSAPDKSGLPSDRFSAERTGGSVSTLTIQRTQQEDSAVYLCASSPIAVTTDTQYFGPGTRLTVL.

This clonotype was detected a few times. V usage is TRBV11-2 and J usage is TRBJ1-6; TRBD1 matches 7 bases. From germline, CDR1 is SGHAT and CDR2 FQNNGV. Germline trimming cut 5 bases from V and 2 bases from J; bases unmatched to any gene: 6. The CDR3 extends over 16 amino acids. The CDR3 DNA sequence: TGTGCCAGCAGCCTCACAGGGGACCCCTATAATTCACCCCTCCACTTT. This translates into CASSLTGDPYNSPLHF.

V usage is TRBV20-1 and J usage is TRBJ2-1; 13 nucleotides agree with TRBD2. V shed 1 base, J shed 8 bases, and the junction held 11 bases outside the gene matches. This CDR3 is built from 17 residues. Germline V gene lookup returns CDR1 DFQATT and CDR2 SNEGSKA (reference sequence). The CDR3 loop reads CSARGFTSGRASDEQFF. In DNA form, the CDR3 reads TGCAGTGCTAGAGGTTTTACTAGCGGGAGGGCATCAGATGAGCAGTTCTTC.

The chain recombines TRBV20-1 with TRBJ2-5, with 7 bases identical to TRBD1. The CDR3 is made up of 15 amino acids. Germline CDR1 and CDR2: DFQATT and SNEGSKA (reference sequence). The trim removed 6 bases at V and 5 bases at J, leaving 15 bases unmatched. The DNA for the CDR3 is TGCAGTGCCCAAAGGGGCGGTCAGGGGGTGGAGACCCAGTACTTC. Protein product: CSAQRGGQGVETQYF.

This clonotype was observed a few times. This chain joins TRBV7-6 and TRBJ2-7; TRBD2 matches 12 bases. The CDR3 has 16 amino acids. Germline V lookup: CDR1 SGHVS, CDR2 FNYEAQ. Unmatched junction bases numbered 3, after V lost 1 base and J lost 2 bases. The CDR3 sequence is CASSLGLAGGTYEQYF. CDR3 coding DNA: TGTGCCAGCAGCTTAGGGCTAGCGGGAGGGACCTACGAGCAGTACTTC.

This clonotype was detected only a few times. The genes are TRBV7-2 and TRBJ2-1; D is perhaps TRBD2 (6 bases). Trimming took 5 bases from V and 4 from J, leaving 15 bases between them. The CDR3 is 15 amino acids. Germline V CDR1 and CDR2: SGHTA, FQGNSA. CDR3 region: CASSPRESSYNEQFF. The CDR3 bases are TGTGCCAGCAGCCCTCGGGAGTCCTCATACAATGAGCAGTTCTTC. Filled out from reference TRBV7-2 and TRBJ2-1, the complete variable domain reads GAGVSQSPSNKVTEKGKDVELRCDPISGHTALYWYRQSLGQGLEFLIYFQGNSAPDKSGLPSDRFSAERTGGSVSTLTIQRTQQEDSAVYLCASSPRESSYNEQFFGPGTRLTVL.

This chain connects TRBV11-2 to TRBJ1-1; the D gene is possibly TRBD1 (6 bases). Trimming cost V 1 base and J 1 base, with 10 bases left between them. The CDR3 totals 15 residues. Germline values: CDR1 SGHAT, CDR2 FQNNGV. In DNA form, the CDR3 reads TGTGCCAGCAGCTTAGGGAGGGGGACGAACACTGAAGCTTTCTTT. Its translation: CASSLGRGTNTEAFF.